The 11 T cell receptor beta chains reported below all come from one sample, sequenced in a study of identical twins. One entry per CDR3 protein results from TCRdb running MiXCR on the 5' RACE reads. Seen here are hundreds of thousands of distinct CDR3 sequences, around 21% observed once, and the top ten hold 4% to 5.5%. These data were likewise used in another study, on T cells expressing NK-cell markers.

Sample: PBMCs. Receptor source: a woman aged 18 to 35 in good health.

The rearrangement links TRBV9 to TRBJ2-1, with 9 bases fitting TRBD1. The length of the CDR3 is 17 residues. V trimming: 0 bases; J trimming: 9 bases; junction bases outside the gene matches: 13. The germline V gene encodes CDR1 SGDLS and CDR2 YYNGEE. The CDR3 DNA sequence: TGTGCCAGCAGCGTAGAATTAACCGGGACAGGGCAAACTGAGCAGTTCTTC. Protein product: CASSVELTGTGQTEQFF.

J is TRBJ2-1 and V is TRBV20-1; D tentatively fits TRBD1 or TRBD2 (7 bases each). Trimming stripped 6 bases from V and 10 bases from J, with 25 bases between. The germline CDR1 and CDR2 sequences are DFQATT and SNEGSKA (reference sequence). CDR3 length: 15 amino acids. The CDR3 protein is CSARGGFGTANEQFF. CDR3 sequence (DNA): TGCAGTGCCAGGGGGGGGTTTGGGACGGCTAACGAGCAGTTCTTC.

V and J are TRBV12-3 or TRBV12-4 and TRBJ1-1; D not certain. This CDR3 contains 12 residues. Trimming pared 3 bases from V and 5 bases from J, leaving 7 bases between. The CDR3 nucleotides are TGTGCCAGCAGTTTTCCCGCGACTGAAGCTTTCTTT. Protein product: CASSFPATEAFF.

The J gene is TRBJ2-7, the V gene TRBV5-1; 12 nucleotides align to TRBD1. Germline lookup yields CDR1 SGHRS and CDR2 YFSETQ. J lost 6 bases, V lost 5 bases, and 9 bases had no gene match. This CDR3 region has 15 residues. The CDR3 nucleotides read TGCGCCAGCAGGAGGGGACAGGGGGCCTCGGGCGAGCAGTACTTC. Its protein product is CASRRGQGASGEQYF.

This clonotype has more than one count but fewer than ten. V and J are TRBV7-2 and TRBJ2-3, with 8 positions matching TRBD1. In germline, CDR1 is SGHTA, CDR2 FQGNSA. CDR3 length: 16 amino acids. J lost 4 bases, V lost 1 base, and 7 bases had no gene match. The CDR3 spells CASSLGQGAWADTQYF. In nucleotides, the CDR3 is TGTGCCAGCAGCTTAGGGCAGGGGGCTTGGGCAGATACGCAGTATTTT.

The rearrangement links TRBV6-2 or TRBV6-3 to TRBJ2-7; D unclear. The V end was cut by 2 bases, the J end by 2 bases, with 22 bases between. The CDR3 spans 18 residues. Looked up from germline, CDR1 is MNHEY and CDR2 is SVGEGT. CDR3 in DNA: TGTGCCAGCAGTTACAATCCGTGGCGGCCGACAAACCCCTACGAGCAGTACTTC. As protein: CASSYNPWRPTNPYEQYF.

CDR3 amino acids: CSALTSGRRDTQYF. CDR3 sequence (DNA): TGCAGTGCTTTAACTAGCGGGAGAAGGGATACGCAGTATTTT. The genes are TRBV20-1 and TRBJ2-3; 11 nucleotides agree with TRBD2. Germline loops: CDR1 DFQATT, CDR2 SNEGSKA (reference sequence). The CDR3 has 14 amino acids. With 5 bases clipped from V and 6 bases from J, the junction kept 7 bases outside the gene matches.

V and J are TRBV3-1 and TRBJ1-2; D is perhaps TRBD1 (5 bases). CDR1 and CDR2 (germline): LGHDT, YNNKEL (reference sequence). V was trimmed by 2 bases and J by 8 bases, leaving 12 bases between them. There are 13 residues in the CDR3. The CDR3 here is CASSQTLRGGYTF. The CDR3 nucleotides are TGTGCCAGCAGCCAAACCCTAAGGGGCGGCTACACCTTC.

The chain carries TRBV5-1 and TRBJ2-7; TRBD2 matches 11 bases. Trimming cost V 3 bases and J 6 bases; bases outside gene matches: 5. The CDR3 extends over 14 amino acids. Germline CDR1 reads SGHRS; CDR2 reads YFSETQ. The CDR3 protein is CASSYTSGSGEQYF. In nucleotides, the CDR3 is TGCGCCAGCAGCTACACTAGCGGGAGTGGCGAGCAGTACTTC.

A remark on this clonotype: At one of its ends the junction is not consistent with the germline gene, which may arise from a read error. The V and J genes are TRBV5-1 and TRBJ1-2; tentative D call: TRBD1 (6 bases). Per germline, CDR1 SGHRS and CDR2 YFSETQ. The CDR3 extends over 14 amino acids. In DNA form, the CDR3 reads TGCGCCAGCACCTTGGGGGGCGCAAACTATGGCTACACCTTC. Protein: CASTLGGANYGYTF.

This clonotype appeared a few times. The rearrangement joins TRBV20-1 to TRBJ2-7; 8 nucleotides align to TRBD2. Germline loops: CDR1 DFQATT, CDR2 SNEGSKA (reference sequence). This CDR3 spans 15 amino acids. The V segment lost 0 bases and the J segment 5 bases; nucleotides outside the gene matches: 9. This CDR3 is CSARDQGTRSHEQYF. CDR3 coding DNA: TGCAGTGCTAGAGATCAAGGGACTAGATCCCACGAGCAGTACTTC.